This paragraph reports one T cell receptor (beta chain). This clonotype is classified as large (0.1 to 1%). This clone's antigen is unknown. Within one base of it there is no much larger clone, and no base qualities were kept. V loses 5 bases, J loses 1 base, and the germline ends lie 14 bases apart. The CDR3 sequence holds 14 residues, the cysteine and phenylalanine included. Only the CDR3 portion is preserved as DNA: 42 bases, with reading frame beginning at the first base. Based on the germline V gene (reference sequence), the CDR1 and CDR2 sequences are DFQATT and SNEGSKA. The instrument given in TCRdb is Illumina MiSeq. Reverse transcription of RNA was performed with the SMARTer RACE cDNA Amplification kit, after which the TCR beta CDR3 region was amplified. RNA from sorted cells was extracted with the RNeasy Mini Kit. Illumina paired-end sequencing was applied to the TCR beta amplicons. The authors' pipeline ran thus. MiXCR, VDJtools and the tcR R package were used for TCR repertoire analysis. The inverse Simpson index was used to quantify diversity, and clones were categorized as rare, small, medium or expanded according to repertoire proportion. TCRdb's own reprocessing of the public reads used fastp at Q25 and MiXCR and kept productive beta chains. CDR3 protein duplicates are merged, each entry listing the most common genes and DNA. TCRdb's processing, not the study's, gives the V and J calls here. Across this sample there are more than 850 distinct CDR3 sequences, with less than 20% seen only once. The leading ten clones occupy 12% of the sample.

The data were obtained in a study of regulatory T cells after allogeneic stem cell transplantation (dated by TCRdb to between 2018 and 2020). Context from the whole study: Each patient's group depended on whether acute graft-versus-host disease developed within 100 days after stem cell transplantation. CD4+CD25+CD127- regulatory T cells were isolated from patient PBMCs by fluorescence-activated cell sorting. Conventional CD4+ T cells defined as CD4+CD25+/-CD127+ were also sorted and TCR-sequenced for comparison in the study. The regulatory T-cell TCR repertoire after allogeneic stem cell transplantation was compared between patients with and without acute graft-versus-host disease. The investigation overall reported the following: Diversity of the conventional CD4+ T-cell repertoire was not significantly different between patients with graft-versus-host disease and patients without graft-versus-host disease. In non-GvHD patients, the top 10 regulatory T-cell clones took up a significantly larger share of the repertoire, which suggests expansion of presumably allo-specific protective clones. No regulatory T-cell clones were found in all patients, and the number of sorted cells showed no significant correlation with the inverse Simpson index. The regulatory T-cell TCR repertoire was less diverse and more focused in patients without graft-versus-host disease than in patients with graft-versus-host disease. Because of the small patient sample size, validation of the findings in a larger cohort was required.

The time point label corresponds to: 30 days after allogeneic hematopoietic stem cell transplantation. At 30 days after allogeneic hematopoietic stem cell transplantation, peripheral blood mononuclear cells were collected from the patients. The sample was sorted CD4+ T cells from blood (whether regulatory or conventional is not recorded), taken 30 days after allogeneic stem cell transplant. The origin of this receptor is a human patient who had an allogeneic stem cell transplant, so the T cells may come from the graft donor. The chain uses TRBV20-1 and TRBJ1-1, and possibly TRBD1, on 6 matching bases. The bases are TGCAGTGCTCACTCGACGACAGGGAACACTGAAGCTTTCTTT. It translates to CSAHSTTGNTEAFF.